Below are 22 T cell receptor beta chains sequenced from a single sample in a study of T cell responses to AZD1222 COVID-19 vaccine. Repertoires were generated with immunoSEQ multiplex PCR, while TCRdb's copy carries only in-frame clones and drops some. The repertoire consists of roughly 82,000 clones, with about 88% occurring once and the leading ten covering less than 15%. The sample in question was peripheral blood, obtained on day 0 of AZD1222 vaccination. These receptors were taken from an adult in good health.

V usage is TRBV5-1 and J usage is TRBJ2-3; unclear D gene. Per germline, CDR1 SGHRS and CDR2 YFSETQ. This CDR3 has 15 residues. With 0 bases removed from V and 7 bases from J, the gap between germline ends came to 15 bases. CDR3 nucleotides: TGCGCCAGCAGCTTGGCCCGGGCTAGTTCGAATACGCAGTATTTT. It is translated as CASSLARASSNTQYF.

This chain uses TRBV9 with TRBJ2-2; possible D gene TRBD2, 6 bases. CDR1 and CDR2 from the germline V gene are SGDLS and YYNGEE. This CDR3 is built from 13 residues. V was clipped by 6 bases and J by 4 bases, with 10 bases between them. In nucleotides, the CDR3 is TGTGCCAGCACCCCCGGGAGCACCGGGGAGCTGTTTTTT. Its protein is CASTPGSTGELFF. The full variable domain, its missing parts supplied by reference TRBV9 and TRBJ2-2, is DSGVTQTPKHLITATGQRVTLRCSPRSGDLSVYWYQQSLDQGLQFLIQYYNGEERAKGNILERFSAQQFPDLHSELNLSSLELGDSALYFCASTPGSTGELFFGEGSRLTVL.

This clone was seen a handful of times. V gene TRBV7-6 combines with J gene TRBJ1-1; TRBD1 matches at 8 bases. Germline V gene sequence: CDR1 SGHVS, CDR2 FNYEAQ. This CDR3 is 15 amino acids long. J was trimmed by 3 bases and V by 4 bases; bases with no gene match: 7. The CDR3 here is CASSSRQGKYTEAFF. The CDR3 DNA follows: TGTGCCAGCAGCTCCCGACAGGGGAAGTACACTGAAGCTTTCTTT. Drawing the rest from reference TRBV7-6 and TRBJ1-1, the complete variable domain is GAGVSQSPRYKVTKRGQDVALRCDPISGHVSLYWYRQALGQGPEFLTYFNYEAQQDKSGLPNDRFSAERPEGSISTLTIQRTEQRDSAMYRCASSSRQGKYTEAFFGQGTRLTVV.

The chain uses TRBV7-9 and TRBJ1-1, with D uncertain. V lost 6 bases to trimming and J lost 3 bases, with 8 bases between them. Germline V gene lookup returns CDR1 SEHNR and CDR2 FQNEAQ (reference sequence). The CDR3 extends over 12 amino acids. The CDR3: CASSIRDTEAFF. The DNA for the CDR3 is TGTGCCAGCAGTATCCGGGACACTGAAGCTTTCTTT.

The CDR3 DNA is TGTGCCAGCAGCTTGGCTGGCAGTTCGCTCTGGAAGGTTCCCACCATATATTTT. Protein product: CASSLAGSSLWKVPTIYF. This sequence joins TRBV5-6 and TRBJ1-3, with D hard to call. The CDR3 sequence is 18 residues long. The germline gives CDR1 SGHDT, CDR2 YYEEEE. The germline V and J ends were trimmed by 0 bases and 9 bases, with 25 bases remaining between them.

V gene TRBV21-1 combines with J gene TRBJ2-5; the tabulated D call, TRBD2, remains unverified against the DNA. TRBV21-1 is an annotated pseudogene. This CDR3 comprises 17 residues. CDR3 region: CASRGTSGGPYQETQYF. Written as DNA, the CDR3 is TGTGCCAGCAGAGGGACTAGCGGGGGGCCCTACCAAGAGACCCAGTACTTC.

V usage is TRBV18 and J usage is TRBJ2-3; D possibly corresponds to TRBD2 (7 bases). CDR1 and CDR2 (germline): KGHSH, LQKENI. The V and J ends lost 6 bases and 2 bases respectively, with 18 bases between them. The CDR3 runs to 16 residues. The DNA of the CDR3 is TGTGCCAGCTCTAAGGCCGGGCGGGGGCCCACAGATACGCAGTATTTT. This codes for CASSKAGRGPTDTQYF.

The chain has TRBV5-5 and TRBJ1-1; maybe TRBD1 (5 bases). The germline V gene encodes CDR1 SGHKS and CDR2 YYEKEE (reference sequence). Trimming took 0 bases from V and 7 from J, leaving 16 bases between them. The CDR3 is 15 amino acids. Here the CDR3 reads CASSLVGTAALEAFF. DNA of the CDR3: TGTGCCAGCAGCTTGGTTGGGACGGCGGCCCTTGAAGCTTTCTTT.

Only one count was recorded for this clone. CDR3 nucleotide sequence: TGTGCCAGCAGCTTGGGGGGCCCCTACAATGAGCAGTTCTTC. This sequence encodes CASSLGGPYNEQFF. The J gene is TRBJ2-1, the V gene TRBV7-8; perhaps D is TRBD1 or TRBD2 (6 bases each). From germline, CDR1 is SGHVS and CDR2 FQNEAQ. The CDR3 is made up of 14 amino acids. V dropped 3 bases and J dropped 2 bases, with 8 bases sitting between them.

In DNA form, the CDR3 reads TGTGCCAGTAGTAGGGCCGGGACAGGGCTCTTCGAGCAGTACTTC. It codes for CASSRAGTGLFEQYF. The chain employs TRBV19 and TRBJ2-7; 9 bases are shared with TRBD1. V lost 4 bases to trimming and J lost 6 bases; unmatched junction nucleotides: 10. The CDR3 runs 15 residues. The germline V gene encodes CDR1 LNHDA and CDR2 SQIVND (reference sequence).

This clone came up a few times. J is TRBJ1-5 and V is TRBV6-5; D might be TRBD1 (5 bases). V was pared by 0 bases and J by 4 bases, with 10 bases between. Germline V gives CDR1 MNHEY, CDR2 SVGAGI. The CDR3 contains 15 residues. CDR3 in DNA: TGTGCCAGCAGTTACTCAGGGGTAGGGAATCAGCCCCAGCATTTT. Translated, it gives CASSYSGVGNQPQHF.

A single count supports this clone. The V gene is TRBV9, the J gene TRBJ2-5; D gene uncertain. Trimming stripped 4 bases from V and 6 bases from J, with 16 bases between. The CDR3 sequence is 14 residues long. Germline-derived CDR1 and CDR2 are SGDLS and YYNGEE. CDR3 DNA: TGTGCCAGCAGCTCGGACGGTCTTAGGAAGACCCAGTACTTC. It specifies CASSSDGLRKTQYF.

The chain joins TRBV24-1 to TRBJ2-4, with D hard to call. The CDR3 totals 15 residues. The V end was cut by 0 bases, the J end by 1 base, with 6 bases between. Germline loops: CDR1 KGHDR, CDR2 SFDVKD. The CDR3 nucleotides are TGTGCCACCAGTGATTTGAGTGATGCCAAAAACATTCAGTACTTC. Protein: CATSDLSDAKNIQYF.

This sequence joins TRBV30 and TRBJ2-7; D remains ambiguous. Trimming removed 1 base from V and 4 bases from J, with 14 bases in between. Germline lookup yields CDR1 GTSNPN and CDR2 SVGIG (reference sequence). The CDR3 totals 14 residues. The CDR3 coding sequence is TGTGCCTGGAGTGGAGACCAAAAAGCTTACGAGCAGTACTTC. Amino acids: CAWSGDQKAYEQYF.

J is TRBJ1-5 and V is TRBV19, with 7 bases lining up with TRBD1. V lost 9 bases and J lost 6; bases outside the gene matches: 17. The CDR3 loop spans 16 amino acids. From germline, CDR1 is LNHDA and CDR2 SQIVND (reference sequence). The CDR3 protein is CASLYRTGGAGQPQHF. The CDR3 DNA is TGTGCCAGCCTCTATCGGACAGGTGGGGCAGGTCAGCCCCAGCATTTT.

The V and J genes are TRBV4-3 and TRBJ1-5, with 7 nucleotides matching TRBD1. The CDR3 spans 15 residues. After removal of 0 bases from V and 7 bases from J, the junction contained 6 bases not matched to a gene. Per germline, CDR1 LGHNA and CDR2 YSLEER. CDR3 loop: CASSQEGRGAQPQHF. The DNA for the CDR3 is TGCGCCAGCAGCCAAGAGGGCAGGGGGGCCCAGCCCCAGCATTTT.

This clone was detected only once. This rearrangement joins TRBV19 to TRBJ2-3, with D perhaps matching TRBD1 (6 bases). Germline V gene lookup returns CDR1 LNHDA and CDR2 SQIVND (reference sequence). The CDR3 length is 14 residues. The V end was cut by 7 bases, the J end by 6 bases, with 17 bases between. The CDR3 loop is CASNLGQGWDTQYF. The CDR3 bases are TGTGCCAGTAACTTGGGGCAGGGGTGGGATACGCAGTATTTT.

V is TRBV6-2 or TRBV6-3 and J is TRBJ2-1; 10 nucleotides line up with TRBD1. V lost 0 bases and J lost 2; bases outside the gene matches: 1. CDR1 and CDR2 from the germline V gene are MNHEY and SVGEGT. The CDR3 spans 16 residues. For the CDR3, the DNA is TGTGCCAGCAGTTACTCCGGGACAGGGGCCTACAATGAGCAGTTCTTC. Its protein product is CASSYSGTGAYNEQFF.

The chain joins TRBV4-3 to TRBJ1-2; weak D call: TRBD1 (6 bases). V dropped 0 bases and J dropped 4 bases, with 12 bases sitting between them. The CDR3 consists of 15 residues. Germline V lookup: CDR1 LGHNA, CDR2 YSLEER. The CDR3 region is CASSQDGGGTYGYTF. DNA of the CDR3: TGCGCCAGCAGCCAAGACGGGGGCGGCACCTATGGCTACACCTTC.

The chain uses TRBV7-9 and TRBJ2-7, with a weak D call TRBD2 (6 bases). Deletions cut 1 base from V and 0 bases from J, with 10 bases between. This CDR3 contains 15 residues. The germline V gene encodes CDR1 SEHNR and CDR2 FQNEAQ (reference sequence). CDR3 in amino acids: CASSLVGGSSYEQYF. CDR3 in DNA: TGTGCCAGCAGCTTAGTTGGGGGGAGCTCCTACGAGCAGTACTTC.

This clone showed up just once. This chain connects TRBV6-5 to TRBJ1-1, with D uncertain. Germline V gene data show CDR1 as MNHEY and CDR2 as SVGAGI. Between the trimmed V and J ends, which lost 5 bases and 5 bases, there was a span of 9 bases. CDR3 length: 12 residues. Written as DNA, the CDR3 is TGTGCCAGCAGTCCAGGTTCTACTGAAGCTTTCTTT. Protein: CASSPGSTEAFF.

The V call is TRBV1, the J call TRBJ2-2; the table calls TRBD2, which could not be checked here. TRBV1 represents a pseudogene. The CDR3 loop spans 18 amino acids. The CDR3 here is CTSSQRVGTQGGTGELFF. The CDR3 DNA is TGCACCAGCAGCCAACGGGTGGGGACTCAAGGTGGCACCGGGGAGCTGTTTTTT.